These T cell receptor beta chains were read from a single sample in a study of T cell clones after liver transplantation. Only in-frame clones appear in the TCRdb table, and some are missing; sequencing was by immunoSEQ multiplex PCR. The sample records tens of thousands of clones, 70% to 90% being singletons. Material: CD4+ T cells from blood, obtained at the 22-month timepoint. The source of these receptors is a human patient who received a liver transplant. Part of the T cells may come from the graft donor. Both conserved end residues are part of each CDR3. A D gene is named only where the DNA matches it firmly. The size entry is marked missing in some rows and otherwise reads once, few, many or a size class.

abundance,v_gene,d_gene,j_gene,CDR3nt,CDR3aa
-,TRBV7-7,TRBD1,TRBJ2-5,TGTGCCATCAGACAGGGCGAGGGGACCCAGTACTTC,CAIRQGEGTQYF
-,TRBV5-6,TRBD1,TRBJ2-7,TGTGCCAGCAGCCCACTATCACCCGGGACAGAAGGCTCCTACGAGCAGTACTTC,CASSPLSPGTEGSYEQYF
once,TRBV12-5,-,TRBJ1-2,TGTGCTAGTGGAGAGACAGGTATTCACGGCTACACCTTC,CASGETGIHGYTF
once,TRBV19,-,TRBJ1-5,TGTGCCAGTAGTATAGGAAGCGATCAGCCCCAGCATTTT,CASSIGSDQPQHF
-,TRBV7-3,TRBD2,TRBJ2-5,TGTGCCAGCAGCCCCACCGGGACTAGCGGGGGTACGGGGACCCAGTACTTC,CASSPTGTSGGTGTQYF
-,TRBV6-6,-,TRBJ1-2,TGTGCCAGCAGTCCATCACAGGGAAGAGGCTATGGCTACACCTTC,CASSPSQGRGYGYTF
-,TRBV27,TRBD2,TRBJ2-1,TGTGCCAGCAGTTTATCTAGCGGGGGCAGCTCCTACAATGAGCAGTTCTTC,CASSLSSGGSSYNEQFF
-,TRBV7-2,-,TRBJ1-4,TGTGCCAGACTTGGGCGGCGCCTTAATGAAAAACTGTTTTTT,CARLGRRLNEKLFF
-,TRBV28,-,TRBJ2-7,TGTGCCAGCAGCTTGGTGAGTCCCCGAGGGGAGCAGTACTTC,CASSLVSPRGEQYF
-,TRBV5-1,-,TRBJ2-3,TGCGCCAGTACCCGAGGGAGCACAGATACGCAGTATTTT,CASTRGSTDTQYF
-,TRBV6-5,TRBD1,TRBJ2-5,TGTGCCAGCACCCCTCGTAGGGGGCGGGAGACCCAGTACTTC,CASTPRRGRETQYF
-,TRBV5-1,-,TRBJ1-2,TGCGCCAGCAGCTTTAATGCACTCCTCGAGCGTGGCTACACCTTC,CASSFNALLERGYTF
-,TRBV5-6,TRBD1,TRBJ2-7,TGTGCCAGCAGCTTGGCCTCGCAGGGGGAGTACTTC,CASSLASQGEYF
-,TRBV5-1,-,TRBJ2-5,TGCGCCAGCAGCTTGTCGACGAGAGCGGGCCAAGAGACCCAGTACTTC,CASSLSTRAGQETQYF
-,TRBV7-2,-,TRBJ1-1,TGTGCCAGCAGCTTACAGGGACGAACTTTCTTT,CASSLQGRTFF
-,TRBV2,-,TRBJ1-2,TGTGCCAGCAGTGGACCTAGGGGCTATGGCTACACCTTC,CASSGPRGYGYTF
-,TRBV5-1,-,TRBJ2-6,TGCGCCAGCAGCTTGATGGGTACTGGGGCCAACGTCCTGACTTTC,CASSLMGTGANVLTF
-,TRBV6-6,-,TRBJ1-1,TGTGCCAGCAGTTACTCGAACATAGCTTTAGCTGAAGCTTTCTTT,CASSYSNIALAEAFF
once,TRBV5-6,-,TRBJ2-1,TGTGCCAGCAGCTTACGCAGGACCAACGCTGAGCAGTTCTTC,CASSLRRTNAEQFF
few,TRBV25-1,TRBD1,TRBJ1-4,TGTGCCAGCAGCCTGGGGACAGGGAGTAATGAAAAACTGTTTTTT,CASSLGTGSNEKLFF
-,TRBV21-1,-,TRBJ1-4,TGTGCCAGCAGCAAAGCGGGTGGGGCACAGGCGAGGGAAAAACTGTTTTTT,CASSKAGGAQAREKLFF
-,TRBV6-6,TRBD1,TRBJ2-7,TGTGCCAGCAGATTGGGACAGGGGGCGTACGAGCAGTACTTC,CASRLGQGAYEQYF
few,TRBV2,TRBD2,TRBJ2-1,TGTGCCAGCAGGCTTCTAGCGGAGGAGCAGTTCTTC,CASRLLAEEQFF
-,TRBV27,-,TRBJ1-2,TGTGCCAGCAGTTCTAGACAGGCTACTAACTATGGCTACACCTTC,CASSSRQATNYGYTF
-,TRBV5-6,TRBD1,TRBJ1-2,TGTGCCAGCAGCTTGGGGAGGACAGGGTGGTATGGCTACACCTTC,CASSLGRTGWYGYTF
-,TRBV27,TRBD1,TRBJ2-7,TGTGCCAGGGGGACAGGGATACACGAGCAGTACTTC,CARGTGIHEQYF
-,TRBV5-1,-,TRBJ2-3,TGCGCCAGCAGCTTGGAGGGACTCCCAAGAGATACGCAGTATTTT,CASSLEGLPRDTQYF
-,TRBV7-2,-,TRBJ2-5,TGTGCCAGCAGCTTAGATGAGACGGAAGAGACCCAGTACTTC,CASSLDETEETQYF
-,TRBV11-2,-,TRBJ2-1,TGTGCCAGCAGCTTAGGTCTGGGCACCATCTACAATGAGCAGTTCTTC,CASSLGLGTIYNEQFF
-,TRBV15,-,TRBJ2-5,TGTGCCACCAGCCTCGGCACGAACTTCCAGTACTTC,CATSLGTNFQYF
-,TRBV6-1,-,TRBJ2-5,TGTGCCAGCAGTGAAGTAGAGTTAGAGACCCAGTACTTC,CASSEVELETQYF
-,TRBV19,-,TRBJ1-3,TGTGCCAGTAGATCGGGTCTGAGCTCTGGAAACACCATATATTTT,CASRSGLSSGNTIYF
-,TRBV28,TRBD1,TRBJ2-7,TGTGCCACCCTATTGGGGGACAGTGCCGTGCAGTACTTC,CATLLGDSAVQYF
few,TRBV19,-,TRBJ2-1,TGTGCCAGTAGTATAGAACGGAAGGGGACTGGAAATTACAATGAGCAGTTCTTC,CASSIERKGTGNYNEQFF
-,TRBV4-1,TRBD2,TRBJ2-7,TGCGCCAGCAGCCAGGAGGCGGGACTATCAATTGCCTACGAGCAGTACTTC,CASSQEAGLSIAYEQYF
few,TRBV10-3,TRBD1,TRBJ2-2,TGTGCCATCAGTGGCACCGGGACAGAGAACACCGGGGAGCTGTTTTTT,CAISGTGTENTGELFF
-,TRBV6-5,-,TRBJ2-5,TGTGCCAGCAGTTACGCAACAGGGAAGCGGGAGACCCAGTACTTC,CASSYATGKRETQYF
once,TRBV15,TRBD2,TRBJ2-1,TGTGCCACCAGCCCGGGACTAGCGCCATCGGATGAGCAGTTCTTC,CATSPGLAPSDEQFF
-,TRBV7-9,-,TRBJ2-3,TGTGCCAGCAGCTTAAATGGGGCGGGGTCCACAGATACGCAGTATTTT,CASSLNGAGSTDTQYF
-,TRBV29-1,-,TRBJ2-5,TGCAGCGTTCGCAGAAACCCTGGGGAGACCCAGTACTTC,CSVRRNPGETQYF
-,TRBV6-5,-,TRBJ2-1,TGTGCCAGCAGTTACTCAGGGGGGGGCATCTATGAGCAGTTCTTC,CASSYSGGGIYEQFF
-,TRBV5-6,-,TRBJ2-3,TGTGCCAGCAGCCCCGCCTGGCCAAACGGGGATACGCAGTATTTT,CASSPAWPNGDTQYF
few,TRBV6-5,TRBD1,TRBJ1-2,TGTGCCAGCAGACTCATATTCCAGGGGGCGAGTGGCTACACCTTC,CASRLIFQGASGYTF
once,TRBV29-1,TRBD2,TRBJ2-5,TGCAGCGTGTTTCTTGGCGGGGGCCAAGAGACCCAGTACTTC,CSVFLGGGQETQYF